This T cell receptor (beta chain) originates from a study of OX40 agonist ivuxolimab in advanced cancers. The wider study: Intravenous ivuxolimab at 0.01 to 10 mg/kg was given to patients every 2 weeks. Study conclusions and caveats: Antigens targeted by the expanded peripheral T cells were not determined. Mean expanded clone counts were higher in CD8+ than CD4+ T cells.

Clones were sequenced by immunoSEQ multiplex PCR, and TCRdb holds only the in-frame ones, with some missing. The sample includes about 45,000 clones, approximately 84% of them seen just once. A word on this clone: Its target is unknown.

Germline V gene lookup returns CDR1 MDHEN and CDR2 SYDVKM. The CDR3 is made up of 14 amino acids. V trimming: 3 bases; J trimming: 7 bases; junction bases outside the gene matches: 8. This receptor was taken from an adult with an advanced solid tumor such as melanoma, head and neck, liver or kidney cancer. The V gene is TRBV28, the J gene TRBJ2-7; 8 nucleotides line up with TRBD2. The sample consisted of CD4+ or CD8+ T cells sorted from blood, taken in a trial of the OX40 agonist ivuxolimab. In DNA form, the CDR3 reads TGTGCCAGCAGTTTCGCGGGAGGACCTCGGGAGCAGTACTTC. This encodes CASSFAGGPREQYF.